This T cell receptor (beta chain) was recovered during a study of blood T cell repertoires in COVID-19. Looking at the study overall: T cells, B-cell-depleted T cells, or PBMCs provided the cDNA or gDNA that served as material.

TCRdb's table, derived via immunoSEQ multiplex PCR, lists solely in-frame clones and lacks some. This sample has roughly 400,000 clones; roughly 90% occur once, and the top ten carry approximately 2%. Trimming took 0 bases from V and 0 from J, leaving 11 bases between them. This CDR3 comprises 16 residues. Germline-derived CDR1 and CDR2 are SGHAT and FQNNGV. A single count supports this clone. This sequence originates from a woman aged 35 to 49 with acute COVID-19. Sequenced: PBMCs or T cells enriched from blood (not recorded which). V is TRBV11-2 and J is TRBJ2-5; D remains ambiguous. The CDR3 spells CASSLDRLGHQETQYF. The CDR3 DNA sequence: TGTGCCAGCAGCTTAGATCGGCTGGGCCACCAAGAGACCCAGTACTTC.